These T cell receptor beta chains were read from a single sample in a study of cytomegalovirus exposure and HLA in healthy donors. Some clones are missing from TCRdb's copy, which holds only in-frame ones; the method was immunoSEQ multiplex PCR. This table holds 58,000 or so clones, around 68% found once. Sequencing was done on a sample of PBMCs. The receptor set was obtained from a man aged 45-65 years in good health and CMV-seropositive. Each CDR3 is given with its conserved first and last residue. A D gene is named only where the DNA matches it firmly. The size entry is marked missing in some rows and otherwise reads once, few, many or a size class.

d_call	v_call	j_call	clone_size	cdr3_nt	cdr3_aa
NA	TRBV30	TRBJ1-2	NA	TGTGCCTGGAGTGTAGCCAGGGGCAATGGCTACACCTTC	CAWSVARGNGYTF
NA	TRBV13	TRBJ1-4	few	TGTGCCAGCAGCTGGGGGGGCGGAGGTGAAAAACTGTTTTTT	CASSWGGGGEKLFF
TRBD1	TRBV7-6	TRBJ2-5	NA	TGTGCCAGCAGCTTAGTAAGGGGGCCGGAGACCCAGTACTTC	CASSLVRGPETQYF
NA	TRBV5-1	TRBJ1-1	NA	TGCGCCAGCAGCTTGGGGGTGACGGGCACTGAAGCTTTCTTT	CASSLGVTGTEAFF
NA	TRBV5-4	TRBJ2-2	few	TGTGCCAGCAGCCTATATATAGCGGTACCGAACACCGGGGAGCTGTTTTTT	CASSLYIAVPNTGELFF
TRBD2	TRBV27	TRBJ2-7	NA	TGTGCCAGCAATAGCGGGAGGTACCCATACGAGCAGTACTTC	CASNSGRYPYEQYF
TRBD1	TRBV30	TRBJ2-7	NA	TGTGCCTGGAACGCAGGGGGCGCATACGAGCAGTACTTC	CAWNAGGAYEQYF
NA	TRBV9	TRBJ2-3	NA	TGTGCCAGCAGCGTAGGGGCAGCAGGGGTAGCGACCGGTACGCAGTATTTT	CASSVGAAGVATGTQYF
TRBD1	TRBV11-3	TRBJ1-1	NA	TGTGCCAGCATCTACCCGGGACAGGGGGAGGGAAAGCAAGGCACTGAAGCTTTCTTT	CASIYPGQGEGKQGTEAFF
NA	TRBV30	TRBJ2-5	few	TGTGCCTGGAGTGGTCCCGCTCGGGAGACCCAGTACTTC	CAWSGPARETQYF
NA	TRBV29-1	TRBJ2-7	few	TGCAGCGTTGAAGTCGCGGACTACGAGCAGTACTTC	CSVEVADYEQYF
TRBD2	TRBV19	TRBJ2-7	NA	TGTGCCAGTAGAGCGGGGAGGGCCTTAAGCGAGCAGTACTTC	CASRAGRALSEQYF
NA	TRBV28	TRBJ1-2	once	TGTGCCAGCAGTTTTTCAGGGTTTGGCTACACCTTC	CASSFSGFGYTF
NA	TRBV5-1	TRBJ1-2	few	TGCGCCAGCAGCTCGGGGGTCGGGGGCTACACCTTC	CASSSGVGGYTF
NA	TRBV6-1	TRBJ2-2	NA	TGTGCCAGCAGTGTATATAACACCGGGGAGCTGTTTTTT	CASSVYNTGELFF
NA	TRBV4-1	TRBJ1-2	NA	TGCGCCAGCAGCCAAAAGGGGCTGGCCGGGCAGGGAAGCTATGGCTACACCTTC	CASSQKGLAGQGSYGYTF
TRBD2	TRBV27	TRBJ2-7	few	TGTGCCAGCAGTCCTCTAGCGGGGGACTCCTACGAGCAGTACTTC	CASSPLAGDSYEQYF
NA	TRBV4-3	TRBJ1-3	NA	TGCGCCAGCAGCCAAGATATCCCGGGATACTCTGGAAACACCATATATTTT	CASSQDIPGYSGNTIYF
NA	TRBV30	TRBJ1-1	NA	TGTGCCTGTTTCGCGGGGTCGCGACACACTGAAGCTTTCTTT	CACFAGSRHTEAFF
TRBD1	TRBV29-1	TRBJ2-5	NA	TGCAGCGTTGACAGGGGGCGAGAGACCCAGTACTTC	CSVDRGRETQYF
NA	TRBV6-5	TRBJ2-2	NA	TGTGCCAGCAGATTTCTGAGGGTTATCTCCGGGGAGCTGTTTTTT	CASRFLRVISGELFF
NA	TRBV25-1	TRBJ2-3	NA	TGTGCCAGCAGTGTCCTGCAGGGGATGGGTACGCAGTATTTT	CASSVLQGMGTQYF
TRBD1	TRBV29-1	TRBJ2-2	NA	TGCAGCGCGGACAGGGCGAACACCGGGGAGCTGTTTTTT	CSADRANTGELFF
NA	TRBV30	TRBJ1-1	NA	TGTGCCTGGAAAAGCTTTACGAGGGTTGAAGCTTTCTTT	CAWKSFTRVEAFF
NA	TRBV6-1	TRBJ2-6	few	TGTGCCAGCAGTGCACGCGGCCCTGGGGCCAACGTCCTGACTTTC	CASSARGPGANVLTF
TRBD2	TRBV2	TRBJ2-7	once	TGTGCCAGCATGCTAGCGGGAAACTACGAGCAGTACTTC	CASMLAGNYEQYF
TRBD1	TRBV9	TRBJ1-6	NA	TGTGCCAGCAGCCCCAGGGGGGAAGGTAATTCACCCCTCCACTTT	CASSPRGEGNSPLHF
NA	TRBV6-6	TRBJ2-7	NA	TGTGCCAGCAGTTACGAGACTAGGGTGCAGTACTTC	CASSYETRVQYF
NA	TRBV2	TRBJ1-1	NA	TGTGCCAGCAAGGCGGGGGGGAGCAGGGGCACTGAAGCTTTCTTT	CASKAGGSRGTEAFF
NA	TRBV9	TRBJ2-3	NA	TGTGCCAGCAGCGGCCCGACCGCGGGTACGCAGTATTTT	CASSGPTAGTQYF
TRBD2	TRBV28	TRBJ2-1	NA	TGTGCCAGCAGTGCTAGCGGGGTTAGGCATGAGCAGTTCTTC	CASSASGVRHEQFF
NA	TRBV9	TRBJ2-4	NA	TGTGCCAGCAGCGTAGACGCTGGGGGCAGCGAGGCCAAAAACATTCAGTACTTC	CASSVDAGGSEAKNIQYF
NA	TRBV27	TRBJ1-5	once	TGTGCCAGCAGTTTAATGGGGGGAAATAATCAGCCCCAGCATTTT	CASSLMGGNNQPQHF
NA	TRBV4-3	TRBJ1-6	NA	TGCGCCAGCAGCCAAGATTACGGGGGGACGGATTCACCCCTCCACTTT	CASSQDYGGTDSPLHF
TRBD2	TRBV7-2	TRBJ2-5	NA	TGTGCCAGCAGCCCCCACCCCGGGACTAGATCCCTCCAAGAGACCCAGTACTTC	CASSPHPGTRSLQETQYF
NA	TRBV7-2	TRBJ2-7	NA	TGTGCCAGCAGCTTAGCGGGACAAAGAGACCACTACGAGCAGTACTTC	CASSLAGQRDHYEQYF
TRBD1	TRBV28	TRBJ2-7	once	TGTGCCAGCAGACAACCCTCCGGGACAGGGGCCTACGAGCAGTACTTC	CASRQPSGTGAYEQYF
NA	TRBV7-9	TRBJ1-1	NA	TGTGCCAGCAGCTCCCACGGTGGGAACACTGAAGCTTTCTTT	CASSSHGGNTEAFF
NA	TRBV10-3	TRBJ1-2	NA	TGTGCCATCAGTGAGTCGAGACAGCGAGCTAACTATGGCTACACCTTC	CAISESRQRANYGYTF
TRBD2	TRBV19	TRBJ2-1	NA	TGTGCCAGTAGTTTTCGGGGGGGAACTGAGCAGTTCTTC	CASSFRGGTEQFF
TRBD1	TRBV7-9	TRBJ1-1	once	TGTGCCAGCAGCCCGCGGGACAGGGGTGTGTCCGGGAACACTGAAGCTTTCTTT	CASSPRDRGVSGNTEAFF
TRBD2	TRBV30	TRBJ2-7	NA	TGTGCCTCAACTAGCGGGAGACCCTACGAGCAGTACTTC	CASTSGRPYEQYF
TRBD1	TRBV6-5	TRBJ2-5	few	TGTGCCAGCAGTTCAGGACAGGGAGGGACCCAGTACTTC	CASSSGQGGTQYF
TRBD1	TRBV19	TRBJ1-5	NA	TGTGCCAGTAGTATTAGAGGGGGCGTGGGGCAGCCCCAGCATTTT	CASSIRGGVGQPQHF
NA	TRBV9	TRBJ2-2	once	TGTGCCAGCAGCGTAGTTTGGTCGACAGTCGCGAACACCGGGGAGCTGTTTTTT	CASSVVWSTVANTGELFF
NA	TRBV9	TRBJ2-7	few	TGTGCCAGCAGCCCCCTGCCTACTACCTACGAGCAGTACTTC	CASSPLPTTYEQYF
NA	TRBV30	TRBJ1-2	NA	TGTGCCTGGGCCAGAAATAACTATGGCTACACCTTC	CAWARNNYGYTF
NA	TRBV30	TRBJ1-3	NA	TGTGCCTGGAGTGTAGAAGTCTTCAGCTCTGGAAACACCATATATTTT	CAWSVEVFSSGNTIYF
TRBD1	TRBV29-1	TRBJ2-3	NA	TGCAGCGGCCTACAGGGGGCATCAGATACGCAGTATTTT	CSGLQGASDTQYF
TRBD1	TRBV7-2	TRBJ1-2	NA	TGTGCCAGCAGCTTAGCGTCGGGGGACAGATACTATGGCTACACCTTC	CASSLASGDRYYGYTF
TRBD1	TRBV5-1	TRBJ2-3	once	TGCGCCAGCAGCGTCCCGGGACAGGGAACAGATACGCAGTATTTT	CASSVPGQGTDTQYF
NA	TRBV30	TRBJ2-2	NA	TGTGTCTGGAGCAAACCCCCGACAAGGGAGGAGACCGGGGAGCTGTTTTTT	CVWSKPPTREETGELFF
TRBD1	TRBV19	TRBJ2-7	NA	TGTGCCAGTAGCCGACAGGGGGCGGGTGAGCAGTACTTC	CASSRQGAGEQYF
TRBD1	TRBV7-8	TRBJ1-4	NA	TGTGCCAGCAGCCCACCCCCCACAGGGGGTGGAGAAAAACTGTTTTTT	CASSPPPTGGGEKLFF
TRBD2	TRBV29-1	TRBJ2-3	NA	TGCAGCGTTGAAGGAATAGCGGGAGGCAGCACAGATACGCAGTATTTT	CSVEGIAGGSTDTQYF
NA	TRBV10-2	TRBJ1-2	NA	TGCGCCAGCAGTGAGCTCCCGACTGCAGATAGGGGCTACACCTTC	CASSELPTADRGYTF